This T cell receptor (beta chain) was captured by sequencing in a study of control samples from healthy donors and cancer patients. The length of the CDR3 is 13 residues. Trimming pared 1 base from V and 1 base from J, leaving 2 bases between. This table comes from immunoSEQ multiplex PCR, and its TCRdb copy is limited to in-frame clones, with some not included. The sample has approximately 160,000 clones; about 94% are singletons. The source material was blood. The chain employs TRBV12-3 or TRBV12-4 and TRBJ1-3; D unclear. The TCR originated in a woman aged 55-69 years in good health. CDR3 in amino acids: CASSLGSGNTIYF. In DNA, the CDR3 is TGTGCCAGCAGTTTAGGATCTGGAAACACCATATATTTT.